Listed here are 28 T cell receptor beta chains from one sample, sequenced in a study of T cell changes during pregnancy in multiple sclerosis. The repertoire was sequenced with immunoSEQ multiplex PCR; TCRdb's copy has only in-frame clones and lacks some. The sample records about 35,000 clones, around nine tenths being singletons. The specimen comprised CD4+ T cells from peripheral blood mononuclear cells, sampled after pregnancy. The receptor source for this set is a female donor in good health, enrolled as a control in a pregnancy study.

The genes are TRBV5-5 and TRBJ2-3; no definite D call. The V gene lost 5 bases and the J gene lost 6 bases, with 4 bases spanning the gap. The CDR3 contains 10 residues. CDR1 is SGHKS and CDR2 is YYEKEE in the germline V gene (reference sequence). CDR3 nucleotides: TGTGCCAGCAGGTATGATACGCAGTATTTT. Its translation: CASRYDTQYF.

V gene TRBV5-1 combines with J gene TRBJ2-1; a possible D gene is TRBD1 (6 bases). Germline CDR1 is SGHRS and CDR2 is YFSETQ. The V end was cut by 1 base, the J end by 4 bases, with 12 bases between. The CDR3 runs 15 residues. CDR3 region: CASSLIGTNYNEQFF. The CDR3 DNA is TGCGCCAGCAGCTTGATCGGGACAAATTACAATGAGCAGTTCTTC.

This chain joins TRBV5-4 and TRBJ1-2; unclear D gene. The germline V gene encodes CDR1 SGHNT and CDR2 YYREEE (reference sequence). The V end was cut by 3 bases, the J end by 4 bases, with 16 bases between. The length of the CDR3 is 15 residues. Here the CDR3 DNA reads TGTGCCAGCAGCTCGGCATTAGCCCCCTCCTATGGCTACACCTTC. This translates into CASSSALAPSYGYTF.

The chain joins TRBV7-2 to TRBJ1-1; the D is unclear. This CDR3 is built from 13 residues. CDR1 is SGHTA, CDR2 FQGNSA, per germline. The V and J ends lost 5 bases and 4 bases respectively, with 11 bases between them. The CDR3: CASSPSYLTEAFF. The CDR3 DNA sequence: TGTGCCAGCAGCCCGAGCTACCTCACTGAAGCTTTCTTT.

This clone was observed a few times. This chain links TRBV5-4 with TRBJ2-6, with 11 bases fitting TRBD1. The CDR3 totals 17 residues. Germline CDR1 reads SGHNT; CDR2 reads YYREEE (reference sequence). V lost 4 bases and J lost 4; bases outside the gene matches: 7. The CDR3 region has the DNA TGTGCCAGCAGCCCTGGACAGGGGGCGGGAGGGGCCAACGTCCTGACTTTC. Translation gives CASSPGQGAGGANVLTF.

There are a few counts of this clone. The CDR3 is CASSPSGQNTEAFF. As DNA, the CDR3 is TGTGCCAGCAGCCCTTCGGGACAGAACACTGAAGCTTTCTTT. The chain uses TRBV7-3 and TRBJ1-1, with D possibly being TRBD1 (6 bases). Germline V gene data show CDR1 as SGHTA and CDR2 as FQGTGA. The CDR3 runs to 14 residues. Trimming shortened V by 5 bases and J by 1 base, and 11 bases separated the two germline ends. The full variable domain, rest sourced from reference TRBV7-3 and TRBJ1-1, is GAGVSQTPSNKVTEKGKYVELRCDPISGHTALYWYRQSLGQGPEFLIYFQGTGAADDSGLPNDRFFAVRPEGSVSTLKIQRTERGDSAVYLCASSPSGQNTEAFFGQGTRLTVV.

This clone was observed a handful of times. The chain links TRBV29-1 to TRBJ1-1; 7 bases fit TRBD1. The germline V gene has CDR1 SQVTM and CDR2 ANQGSEA. J was trimmed by 0 bases and V by 7 bases; bases with no gene match: 5. The CDR3 length is 13 residues. Here the CDR3 reads CSAVGQLNTEAFF. CDR3 bases: TGCAGCGCGGTGGGACAGTTGAACACTGAAGCTTTCTTT.

This clone was counted a single time. The gene calls are TRBV2 and TRBJ1-1; TRBD1 is a possible D gene (6 bases). From germline, CDR1 is SNHLY and CDR2 FYNNEI. Trimming left V 1 base short and J 3 bases short, with 9 bases between. This CDR3 contains 14 residues. CDR3 in amino acids: CASSEVRGDTEAFF. CDR3 DNA: TGTGCCAGCAGTGAAGTCAGGGGTGACACTGAAGCTTTCTTT.

This clone has more than one count but fewer than ten. This chain uses TRBV19 with TRBJ2-5; D remains unclear. Germline CDR1 and CDR2: LNHDA and SQIVND (reference sequence). Trimming stripped 6 bases from V and 4 bases from J, with 9 bases between. CDR3 length equals 12 residues. The CDR3 is CASSTGRETQYF. CDR3 nucleotide sequence: TGTGCCAGTAGCACGGGTCGAGAGACCCAGTACTTC.

The CDR3 is CASSFWGNRFQETQYF. The CDR3 coding sequence is TGTGCCAGCAGCTTCTGGGGCAACCGCTTCCAAGAGACCCAGTACTTC. The rearrangement joins TRBV5-6 to TRBJ2-5; TRBD1 might be the D (5 bases). This CDR3 has 16 amino acids. V lost 2 bases and J 1 base, leaving 15 bases between the germline ends. Germline V gene lookup returns CDR1 SGHDT and CDR2 YYEEEE.

The rearrangement uses TRBV28 and TRBJ1-6; D possibly corresponds to TRBD1 (6 bases). The CDR3 has 15 amino acids. CDR1 and CDR2 from the germline V gene are MDHEN and SYDVKM. V was cut by 3 bases and J by 2 bases, with 8 bases left in between. The CDR3 reads CASSFQGPYNSPLHF. The CDR3 bases are TGTGCCAGCAGTTTCCAGGGGCCCTATAATTCACCCCTCCACTTT.

The CDR3: CASRPPGIQTGEQFF. CDR3 in DNA: TGTGCCAGCCGTCCGCCGGGGATACAAACGGGGGAGCAGTTCTTC. The V call is TRBV2, the J call TRBJ2-1, with a tentative D call TRBD2 (5 bases). Trimming left V 8 bases short and J 10 bases short, with 24 bases between. This CDR3 is 15 amino acids long. CDR1 and CDR2 from the germline V gene are SNHLY and FYNNEI.

The rearrangement uses TRBV12-5 and TRBJ1-2; TRBD1 is a possible D gene (6 bases). Germline lookup yields CDR1 LGHNT and CDR2 FRNRAP. CDR3 length: 15 residues. V lost 0 bases and J 4 bases, leaving 12 bases between the germline ends. The CDR3 coding sequence is TGTGCTAGTGGTTTGGTGGACAGCTCCTTCTATGGCTACACCTTC. It yields the protein CASGLVDSSFYGYTF.

The V gene is TRBV4-3, the J gene TRBJ2-7; 11 bases agree with TRBD2. Trimming removed 4 bases from V and 3 bases from J; junction bases left unmatched: 14. Germline lookup yields CDR1 LGHNA and CDR2 YSLEER. This CDR3 is 18 amino acids long. CDR3 residues: CASSLLLAGDHGGYEQYF. In nucleotides, the CDR3 is TGCGCCAGCAGCCTGCTACTAGCGGGGGACCACGGCGGCTACGAGCAGTACTTC.

The CDR3 is CASTRTGVNTEAFF. As DNA, the CDR3 is TGCGCCAGCACCCGAACAGGGGTGAACACTGAAGCTTTCTTT. The rearrangement joins TRBV5-1 to TRBJ1-1, with 7 bases fitting TRBD1. Unmatched junction bases numbered 5, after V lost 6 bases and J lost 0 bases. Germline values: CDR1 SGHRS, CDR2 YFSETQ. The CDR3 spans 14 residues.

This clone was counted once. This rearrangement joins TRBV2 to TRBJ1-1, with TRBD1 identical over 7 bases. CDR1 and CDR2 (germline): SNHLY, FYNNEI. The CDR3 totals 12 residues. The V segment lost 6 bases and the J segment 6 bases; nucleotides outside the gene matches: 4. The CDR3 is CASRATGPEAFF. In DNA, the CDR3 is TGTGCCAGCAGGGCGACAGGGCCTGAAGCTTTCTTT.

The V call is TRBV5-1, the J call TRBJ1-4; D uncertain. This CDR3 region has 15 residues. V shed 0 bases and J shed 6 bases, with 12 bases lying between them. The germline V gene encodes CDR1 SGHRS and CDR2 YFSETQ. CDR3 nucleotide sequence: TGCGCCAGCAGCTTGGGGACTGCTGGGGATGAAAAACTGTTTTTT. Its translation is CASSLGTAGDEKLFF. The full variable domain, completed using reference TRBV5-1 and TRBJ1-4, is KAGVTQTPRYLIKTRGQQVTLSCSPISGHRSVSWYQQTPGQGLQFLFEYFSETQRNKGNFPGRFSGRQFSNSRSEMNVSTLELGDSALYLCASSLGTAGDEKLFFGSGTQLSVL.

The DNA for the CDR3 is TGTGCCAGCAGCTTACGGCAGGGTCAGCCCCAGCATTTT. Its translation is CASSLRQGQPQHF. The V gene is TRBV7-3, the J gene TRBJ1-5; D is perhaps TRBD1 (5 bases). Trimming pared 2 bases from V and 6 bases from J, leaving 8 bases between. The CDR3 runs 13 residues. CDR1 SGHTA and CDR2 FQGTGA come from the germline V gene.

This clone came up once. The germline gene is not matched at one end of the junction; a read error may be the cause. The chain employs TRBV11-2 and TRBJ2-7; 12 bases line up with TRBD2. CDR3 size: 16 residues. Germline V gene sequence: CDR1 SGHAT, CDR2 FQNNGV. CDR3 sequence reads: CASSPGLAGPLWEQYF. The CDR3 region has the DNA TGTGCCAGCAGCCCGGGACTAGCGGGCCCCCTTTGGGAGCAGTATTTC.

The chain carries TRBV6-1 and TRBJ1-1, with D unresolved. CDR1 and CDR2 from the germline V gene are MNHNS and SASEGT. CDR3 size: 15 residues. The V end lost 7 bases, the J end lost 0 bases, and 15 bases lay between the germline ends. The CDR3 sequence: CASTPMRLVNTEAFF. The CDR3 bases are TGTGCCAGCACTCCGATGAGGTTGGTGAACACTGAAGCTTTCTTT.

The CDR3 sequence: CASSYLRTGGTGELFF. CDR3 nucleotides: TGTGCCAGCAGTTACCTCAGGACAGGGGGAACCGGGGAGCTGTTTTTT. The chain joins TRBV6-6 to TRBJ2-2, with 10 bases fitting TRBD1. V lost 2 bases to trimming and J lost 5 bases; unmatched junction nucleotides: 5. The CDR3 consists of 16 residues. Per the germline V gene, CDR1 is MNHNY and CDR2 is SVGAGI (reference sequence).

This chain connects TRBV7-2 to TRBJ2-3; 12 bases agree with TRBD2. This CDR3 spans 16 amino acids. V trimming: 5 bases; J trimming: 4 bases; junction bases outside the gene matches: 7. Germline values: CDR1 SGHTA, CDR2 FQGNSA. As DNA, the CDR3 is TGTGCCAGCAGCGCTAGCGGGGGGGCCGGCGCAGATACGCAGTATTTT. Its translation: CASSASGGAGADTQYF.

The genes are TRBV2 and TRBJ2-2; D is perhaps TRBD1 (6 bases). This CDR3 comprises 15 residues. V shed 11 bases and J shed 2 bases, with 18 bases lying between them. Germline assignment: CDR1 SNHLY and CDR2 FYNNEI. The CDR3: CAGRGQGTNTGELFF. The CDR3 DNA is TGTGCCGGCCGCGGGCAGGGGACAAACACCGGGGAGCTGTTTTTT.

The chain joins TRBV5-8 to TRBJ2-1; 8 bases are shared with TRBD1. V was pared by 6 bases and J by 6 bases, with 11 bases of the junction left unmatched. The CDR3 sequence is 15 residues long. The V gene's germline CDR1 is SGHTS and CDR2 YDEGEE. The CDR3 DNA sequence: TGTGCCAGCACCCTCGTCGGGACAGGAGTCAATGAGCAGTTCTTC. It translates to CASTLVGTGVNEQFF. Supplemented by reference TRBV5-8 and TRBJ2-1, the full variable domain reads EAGVTQSPTHLIKTRGQQATLRCSPISGHTSVYWYQQALGLGLQFLLWYDEGEERNRGNFPPRFSGRQFPNYSSELNVNALELEDSALYLCASTLVGTGVNEQFFGPGTRLTVL.

The rearrangement uses TRBV7-2 and TRBJ2-2, with TRBD2 matching over 12 bases. The germline V gene has CDR1 SGHTA and CDR2 FQGNSA. The V segment lost 2 bases and the J segment 0 bases; nucleotides outside the gene matches: 7. This CDR3 is built from 19 residues. This CDR3 reads CASSLRPSGRAANTGELFF. Here the CDR3 DNA reads TGTGCCAGCAGCTTACGGCCTAGCGGGAGGGCCGCGAACACCGGGGAGCTGTTTTTT.

The genes are TRBV7-2 and TRBJ1-1, with 7 bases fitting TRBD1. The CDR3 runs to 14 residues. The germline CDR1 and CDR2 sequences are SGHTA and FQGNSA. Unmatched junction bases numbered 4, after V lost 5 bases and J lost 1 base. The CDR3 loop reads CASSRDSSNTEAFF. The CDR3 DNA follows: TGTGCCAGCAGCCGGGACAGCTCGAACACTGAAGCTTTCTTT. Full variable domain (missing parts from reference TRBV7-2 and TRBJ1-1): GAGVSQSPSNKVTEKGKDVELRCDPISGHTALYWYRQSLGQGLEFLIYFQGNSAPDKSGLPSDRFSAERTGGSVSTLTIQRTQQEDSAVYLCASSRDSSNTEAFFGQGTRLTVV.

V usage is TRBV28 and J usage is TRBJ2-5; D might be TRBD2 (6 bases). Germline CDR1 MDHEN, CDR2 SYDVKM. The CDR3 loop spans 17 amino acids. The germline V and J ends were trimmed by 7 bases and 0 bases, with 21 bases remaining between them. The CDR3 loop reads CASTSWRAGNYQETQYF. CDR3 in DNA: TGTGCCAGCACCTCTTGGCGGGCGGGGAATTACCAAGAGACCCAGTACTTC.

The gene calls are TRBV7-9 and TRBJ1-6; no firm D call. Germline-derived CDR1 and CDR2 are SEHNR and FQNEAQ (reference sequence). Trimming removed 2 bases from V and 14 bases from J, with 4 bases in between. CDR3 length equals 10 residues. The CDR3 DNA reads as TGTGCCAGCAGCTTATCCACCCTCCACTTT. Its translation: CASSLSTLHF. Complete variable domain (other parts from reference TRBV7-9 and TRBJ1-6): DTGVSQNPRHKITKRGQNVTFRCDPISEHNRLYWYRQTLGQGPEFLTYFQNEAQLEKSRLLSDRFSAERPKGSFSTLEIQRTEQGDSAMYLCASSLSTLHFGNGTRLTVT.